The rows below give T cell receptor beta chains drawn from one sample of a study of shared clonotypes between healthy human individuals. The data were produced by immunoSEQ multiplex PCR, yet TCRdb's version contains in-frame clones alone and is incomplete. The sample records about 2 million clones, about 95% being singletons. Input material: naive CD8+ T cells sorted from blood. The receptor source for this set is a man between 18 and 29 years old in good health. The CDR3 runs from the conserved cysteine through the conserved F or W. D genes are given only for firm matches. Clone sizes are given selectively: once, few, many, or a class where the clone is expanded.

J,D,V,size,DNA,CDR3
TRBJ2-7,.,TRBV5-1,.,TGCGCCAGCAGCTTCGAGGGGTCGTCCAGGTACGAGCAGTACTTC,CASSFEGSSRYEQYF
TRBJ1-5,TRBD1,TRBV5-1,.,TGCGCCAGCAGCTTGGAGGGACAGTTCAATCAGCCCCAGCATTTT,CASSLEGQFNQPQHF
TRBJ2-2,.,TRBV28,.,TGTGCCAGCAGTTCCCGTTCGACAGCGAATTGGCCGGGTACCGGGGAGCTGTTTTTT,CASSSRSTANWPGTGELFF
TRBJ1-4,.,TRBV19,.,TGTGCCAGTATTATGGGACAAGCTTCTAATGAAAAACTGTTTTTT,CASIMGQASNEKLFF
TRBJ1-1,TRBD1,TRBV5-1,.,TGCGCCAGCGGAGACAGGGGGGACTACTTGAACACTGAAGCTTTCTTT,CASGDRGDYLNTEAFF
TRBJ2-1,.,TRBV5-4,once,TGTGCCAGCAGCTTGGGCTCGGCGGGTCCCGAGCAGTTCTTC,CASSLGSAGPEQFF
TRBJ2-1,.,TRBV7-6,.,TGTGCCAGCAGCGTAGAAGACTGGAACAATGAGCAGTTCTTC,CASSVEDWNNEQFF
TRBJ1-2,TRBD1,TRBV28,.,TGTGCCAGCAGCCTGGGACAGACAGTCTATGGCTACACCTTC,CASSLGQTVYGYTF
TRBJ1-2,.,TRBV7-2,.,TGTGCCAGCACCCCTCTGCGGGAGTATGGCTACACCTTC,CASTPLREYGYTF
TRBJ2-7,.,TRBV11-2,.,TGTGCCAGCAGCTTAGCTCCGGGAGTCCTCTCCTACGAGCAGTACTTC,CASSLAPGVLSYEQYF
TRBJ2-7,.,TRBV5-1,.,TGCGCCAGCAGCTCCCAGGACACCTACGAGCAGTACTTC,CASSSQDTYEQYF
TRBJ2-7,.,TRBV5-5,.,TGTGCCAGCAGCTGGAGGGCCCACTACGAGCAGTACTTC,CASSWRAHYEQYF
TRBJ1-4,.,TRBV4-1,once,TGCGCCAGCAGCCGAGTACAGGGAGGAACTAATGAAAAACTGTTTTTT,CASSRVQGGTNEKLFF
TRBJ1-2,.,TRBV5-8,.,TGTGCCAGCAGCTTGAGCGAGTCCGCCAGGGGTAACTATGGCTACACCTTC,CASSLSESARGNYGYTF
TRBJ2-7,.,TRBV7-6,.,TGTGCCAGCAGCTTACCGCAGTCCTACGAGCAGTACTTC,CASSLPQSYEQYF
TRBJ1-2,.,TRBV5-5,.,TGTGCCAGCAGCTTGTACGACCGGGGGTGGGATGGCTACACCTTC,CASSLYDRGWDGYTF
TRBJ2-7,.,TRBV13,.,TGTGCCAGCTCCGGGGGCGCGGATATGCCCTACGAGCAGTACTTC,CASSGGADMPYEQYF
TRBJ2-5,TRBD1,TRBV27,once,TGTGCCAGCAGCTACACAGGGGAGGAGACCCAGTACTTC,CASSYTGEETQYF
TRBJ2-3,.,TRBV28,.,TGTGCCAGCAGTTTCCGACAGACATATAGCACAGATACGCAGTATTTT,CASSFRQTYSTDTQYF
TRBJ2-1,.,TRBV6-6,.,TGTGCCAGCAGTTGGGTGAGCTCCTACAATGAGCAGTTCTTC,CASSWVSSYNEQFF
TRBJ1-6,.,TRBV10-3,.,TGTGCCACCTGGGACACTCAAACCCCCAATTCACCCCTCCACTTT,CATWDTQTPNSPLHF
TRBJ2-7,.,TRBV6-1,.,TGTGCCAGCAGTGAAGACGGCTCCTCCTACGAGCAGTACTTC,CASSEDGSSYEQYF
TRBJ1-2,.,TRBV29-1,.,TGCAGCGTTGATGGGGTAGGCGGGGGTTATGGCTACACCTTC,CSVDGVGGGYGYTF
TRBJ2-5,.,TRBV5-6,.,TGTGCCAGCAGCTTAACAGGAGAAGAGACCCAGTACTTC,CASSLTGEETQYF
TRBJ2-7,.,TRBV7-2,.,TGTGCCAGCAGCTTAGTCTCGAGCTCCTACGAGCAGTACTTC,CASSLVSSSYEQYF
TRBJ2-2,.,TRBV27,.,TGTGCCAGCAGTTTATGGGGAGTGGGGGTTAAACACACCGGGGAGCTGTTTTTT,CASSLWGVGVKHTGELFF
TRBJ2-7,.,TRBV11-2,.,TGTGCCAGCCTTAGCCGCCCCGGGAGTAGGGACGAGCAGTACTTC,CASLSRPGSRDEQYF
TRBJ2-1,TRBD2,TRBV7-2,.,TGTGCCAGCAGCCACGGTGGGGAGGGGAGGGACAATGAGCAGTTCTTC,CASSHGGEGRDNEQFF
TRBJ2-7,.,TRBV21-1,.,TGTGCCAGCAGCAAAAGAGGTCGGCGGAGGACCACCTACGAGCAGTACTTC,CASSKRGRRRTTYEQYF
TRBJ1-6,TRBD1,TRBV6-1,.,TGTGCCAGCAGTGAGGGTCCGGGACAGGGGAATTCACCCCTCCACTTT,CASSEGPGQGNSPLHF
TRBJ2-7,.,TRBV4-3,.,TGCGCCAGCAGCCAACTCCGGCTGGATGGCGATTCCTACGAGCAGTACTTC,CASSQLRLDGDSYEQYF
TRBJ1-6,TRBD1,TRBV28,.,TGTGCCAGCAGTTTGACAGGGGGAATTGGGGCCCTCCACTTT,CASSLTGGIGALHF
TRBJ2-1,.,TRBV7-9,once,TGTGCCAGCAGCTTAGGACCGGGGGTAGAGCAGTTCTTC,CASSLGPGVEQFF
TRBJ2-1,.,TRBV27,.,TGTGCCAGCAGTTCCCTGGGCAGCTACAATGAGCAGTTCTTC,CASSSLGSYNEQFF
TRBJ2-1,TRBD2,TRBV4-1,.,TGCGCCAGCAGCCAAGGGGGGGGTTCGAGCTCCTACAATGAGCAGTTCTTC,CASSQGGGSSSYNEQFF
TRBJ2-7,.,TRBV6-1,.,TGTGCCAGCAGCCCGGATCTTTCCTACGAGCAGTACTTC,CASSPDLSYEQYF
TRBJ2-5,.,TRBV4-3,.,TGCGCCAGCAGCACGAGGACAGCAAATAGGGAGACCCAGTACTTC,CASSTRTANRETQYF
TRBJ2-7,TRBD1,TRBV27,.,TGTGCCAGCAGTTTAGAGGGGGCCGGGTCCTACGAGCAGTACTTC,CASSLEGAGSYEQYF
TRBJ1-5,.,TRBV4-1,.,TGCGCCAGCAGCCCCGGACAGTTTAGCAATCAGCCCCAGCATTTT,CASSPGQFSNQPQHF
TRBJ1-2,.,TRBV6-1,.,TGTGCCAGCAGTGAAGCGCTGGAAGAACAGAGGAAGAATGGCTACACCTTC,CASSEALEEQRKNGYTF
TRBJ2-7,.,TRBV6-1,.,TGTGCCAGCAGTGACCTCTACGAGCAGTACTTC,CASSDLYEQYF
TRBJ2-1,.,TRBV5-1,.,TGCGCCAGCAGCTTGGACGTGCGGTCGGGAGACTCCTACAATGAGCAGTTCTTC,CASSLDVRSGDSYNEQFF
TRBJ2-1,TRBD2,TRBV30,.,TGTGCCCTGGCGGGGGAAAACTCCTACAATGAGCAGTTCTTC,CALAGENSYNEQFF
TRBJ2-7,.,TRBV7-9,.,TGTGCCAGCAGCTTTTCGGGAGTCGAGCAGTACTTC,CASSFSGVEQYF
TRBJ2-1,.,TRBV30,.,TGTGCCTGGAGCGTGGGGGGTGATGAGCAGTTCTTC,CAWSVGGDEQFF
TRBJ2-1,.,TRBV2,.,TGTGCCAGCAGTGAGGGGGACTCCTACAATGAGCAGTTCTTC,CASSEGDSYNEQFF
TRBJ1-1,.,TRBV27,few,TGTGCCAGCAGTCTGGGGGGGAACACTGAAGCTTTCTTT,CASSLGGNTEAFF
TRBJ2-5,.,TRBV7-8,.,TGTGCCAGCAGCTTCTGGGGGCTTGGGGAGACCCAGTACTTC,CASSFWGLGETQYF
TRBJ1-3,TRBD1,TRBV28,.,TGTGCCAGCAGTTCCCGCCAGGGGGTTACCCGCTCTGGAAACACCATATATTTT,CASSSRQGVTRSGNTIYF
TRBJ1-4,.,TRBV19,.,TGTGCCAGTAGGACGAGGGAGGGGCTCGGTGAAAAACTGTTTTTT,CASRTREGLGEKLFF
TRBJ1-2,.,TRBV23-1,.,TGCGCCAGCAGTCGGAGGGTCTATGGCTACACCTTC,CASSRRVYGYTF
TRBJ2-1,TRBD2,TRBV7-9,.,TGTGCCAGCAGGGGTCTAGCGGGACGTTACAATGAGCAGTTCTTC,CASRGLAGRYNEQFF
TRBJ2-7,TRBD1,TRBV5-3,.,TGTGCCAGAAGTCCGGACAGGGCGTCCTACGAGCAGTACTTC,CARSPDRASYEQYF
TRBJ2-7,.,TRBV27,.,TGTGCCAGCAGTTATAGCGCGGGACCTCGGACCTACGAGCAGTACTTC,CASSYSAGPRTYEQYF
TRBJ2-7,TRBD1,TRBV4-1,.,TGCGCCAGCAGCCAAGGGGGTCCTTTCCAGGGGGCCCACGAGCAGTACTTC,CASSQGGPFQGAHEQYF
TRBJ2-5,TRBD2,TRBV2,.,TGTGCCAGCAGTGAGGGACTAGCGGGGGGTCGAGTGGAGACCCAGTACTTC,CASSEGLAGGRVETQYF
TRBJ2-7,.,TRBV4-1,once,TGCGCCAGCAGCCAAGAAGGATACAGTTCCTCCTACGAGCAGTACTTC,CASSQEGYSSSYEQYF